The rows below give T cell receptor beta chains drawn from one sample of a study of graft-versus-host responses after intestinal transplantation. The data were produced by immunoSEQ multiplex PCR, yet TCRdb's version contains in-frame clones alone and is incomplete. The data hold 37,000 or so clones, with about 89% observed a single time. This specimen consisted of PBMCs, obtained approximately 300 days after intestinal transplant. Every receptor here comes from a human patient who received an intestinal transplant, so some T cells may come from the graft donor. The CDR3 runs from the conserved cysteine through the conserved F or W. Fields, in order: CDR3 DNA, CDR3 protein, D gene, V gene, J gene, CDR3 length, clone size. D genes are given only for firm matches. Expanded clones are given a class, and other clones once, few, many or no size at all.

cdr3_nt: TGTGCCTCGACCCCGGGGGACACTGAAGCTTTCTTT
cdr3_aa: CASTPGDTEAFF
d_call: .
v_call: TRBV10-3
j_call: TRBJ1-1
cdr3_length: 12
clone_size: few

cdr3_nt: TGCGCCAGCAGCTCCATTCCGGGACAGGCTAATTCACCCCTCCACTTT
cdr3_aa: CASSSIPGQANSPLHF
d_call: TRBD1
v_call: TRBV5-1
j_call: TRBJ1-6
cdr3_length: 16
clone_size: .

cdr3_nt: TGTGCCAGCTCACCACAGGCCGGGGGTGGCTACACCTTC
cdr3_aa: CASSPQAGGGYTF
d_call: .
v_call: TRBV18
j_call: TRBJ1-2
cdr3_length: 13
clone_size: .

cdr3_nt: TGTGCCAGCAGCCTACTAGGCGGGGGCTACGAGCAGTACTTC
cdr3_aa: CASSLLGGGYEQYF
d_call: TRBD2
v_call: TRBV5-4
j_call: TRBJ2-7
cdr3_length: 14
clone_size: .

cdr3_nt: TGCGCCAGCAGCTTGCTTTGGACAGATGGCTACACCTTC
cdr3_aa: CASSLLWTDGYTF
d_call: .
v_call: TRBV5-1
j_call: TRBJ1-2
cdr3_length: 13
clone_size: once

cdr3_nt: TGTGCCAGCAGCTCTCTCGGGAGGGATACGCAGTATTTT
cdr3_aa: CASSSLGRDTQYF
d_call: TRBD2
v_call: TRBV7-3
j_call: TRBJ2-3
cdr3_length: 13
clone_size: .

cdr3_nt: TGTGCCACCTCGACCGACAGGGTAAAGTATGGCTACACCTTC
cdr3_aa: CATSTDRVKYGYTF
d_call: TRBD1
v_call: TRBV11-3
j_call: TRBJ1-2
cdr3_length: 14
clone_size: once

cdr3_nt: TGTGCCAGCTCACGGCCGGGGGGGCACGGGGATGAGCAGTTCTTC
cdr3_aa: CASSRPGGHGDEQFF
d_call: TRBD2
v_call: TRBV18
j_call: TRBJ2-1
cdr3_length: 15
clone_size: .

cdr3_nt: TGTGCCACCAGCAGACAGGTGAACACCGGGGAGCTGTTTTTT
cdr3_aa: CATSRQVNTGELFF
d_call: .
v_call: TRBV15
j_call: TRBJ2-2
cdr3_length: 14
clone_size: .

cdr3_nt: TGTGCCAGCAGCTTGAGGGCGGGGGGGAGCCTCAATGAGCAGTTCTTC
cdr3_aa: CASSLRAGGSLNEQFF
d_call: TRBD2
v_call: TRBV7-9
j_call: TRBJ2-1
cdr3_length: 16
clone_size: few

cdr3_nt: TGTGCCAGCAGCTTAGACCGGGCAGGGTTGACCTCTGGGGCCAACGTCCTGACTTTC
cdr3_aa: CASSLDRAGLTSGANVLTF
d_call: .
v_call: TRBV7-9
j_call: TRBJ2-6
cdr3_length: 19
clone_size: .

cdr3_nt: TGCGCCAGCAGCCAAGATTGGGGACTAGCGGCTGATACGCAGTATTTT
cdr3_aa: CASSQDWGLAADTQYF
d_call: TRBD2
v_call: TRBV4-1
j_call: TRBJ2-3
cdr3_length: 16
clone_size: .

cdr3_nt: TGTGCCAGCAGTTTAGCGGGGCCATACAATGAGCAGTTCTTC
cdr3_aa: CASSLAGPYNEQFF
d_call: .
v_call: TRBV28
j_call: TRBJ2-1
cdr3_length: 14
clone_size: once

cdr3_nt: TGTGCCAGCAGCTTTGGAACTGAAGCTTTCTTT
cdr3_aa: CASSFGTEAFF
d_call: .
v_call: TRBV13
j_call: TRBJ1-1
cdr3_length: 11
clone_size: .

cdr3_nt: TGTGCCAGCATGACAGGAACTGGGAACACTGAAGCTTTCTTT
cdr3_aa: CASMTGTGNTEAFF
d_call: .
v_call: TRBV6-6
j_call: TRBJ1-1
cdr3_length: 14
clone_size: few

cdr3_nt: TGTGCCAGCAGTGCTCCCCGGATCTTGAACACTGAAGCTTTCTTT
cdr3_aa: CASSAPRILNTEAFF
d_call: .
v_call: TRBV2
j_call: TRBJ1-1
cdr3_length: 15
clone_size: .

cdr3_nt: TGCAGCGTTGAGGCCCCCTCATGGACAGAACAAGAGACCCAGTACTTC
cdr3_aa: CSVEAPSWTEQETQYF
d_call: .
v_call: TRBV29-1
j_call: TRBJ2-5
cdr3_length: 16
clone_size: .

cdr3_nt: TGTGCCAGCAGCGTAGGGACTCACGAGACAGATACGCAGTATTTT
cdr3_aa: CASSVGTHETDTQYF
d_call: .
v_call: TRBV9
j_call: TRBJ2-3
cdr3_length: 15
clone_size: .

cdr3_nt: TGTGCCAGCAGCTTACTAGCGGGGGGGCAAGAGACCCAGTACTTC
cdr3_aa: CASSLLAGGQETQYF
d_call: TRBD2
v_call: TRBV7-7
j_call: TRBJ2-5
cdr3_length: 15
clone_size: .

cdr3_nt: TGTGCCAGCACAGTGGGGGCGGGAGAGCAGTACTTC
cdr3_aa: CASTVGAGEQYF
d_call: .
v_call: TRBV6-1
j_call: TRBJ2-7
cdr3_length: 12
clone_size: .

cdr3_nt: TGCGCCAGCAGCTTGTTAGGCGGGGGGCCCTTCGCAGATACGCAGTATTTT
cdr3_aa: CASSLLGGGPFADTQYF
d_call: TRBD2
v_call: TRBV5-1
j_call: TRBJ2-3
cdr3_length: 17
clone_size: .

cdr3_nt: TGTGCCAGCAGCACAACCCGGGACAGGGGGGTAGAAAGCGAGACCCAGTACTTC
cdr3_aa: CASSTTRDRGVESETQYF
d_call: TRBD1
v_call: TRBV7-2
j_call: TRBJ2-5
cdr3_length: 18
clone_size: .

cdr3_nt: TGTGCCAGCAGCCCCGGGACTAGCGCGCAGTATTTT
cdr3_aa: CASSPGTSAQYF
d_call: TRBD2
v_call: TRBV5-6
j_call: TRBJ2-3
cdr3_length: 12
clone_size: .

cdr3_nt: TGTGCCAGCAGCAATTCTAGCAAGCAACAAAGTCGGGCCAACGTCCTGACTTTC
cdr3_aa: CASSNSSKQQSRANVLTF
d_call: .
v_call: TRBV11-2
j_call: TRBJ2-6
cdr3_length: 18
clone_size: .

cdr3_nt: TGTGCCAGCAGCTTCGTTGTAGGGAGGAATAATTCACCCCTCCACTTT
cdr3_aa: CASSFVVGRNNSPLHF
d_call: .
v_call: TRBV7-2
j_call: TRBJ1-6
cdr3_length: 16
clone_size: .

cdr3_nt: TGTGCCAGCAGTGAGATTATTGGACAGTTCAATCAGCCCCAGCATTTT
cdr3_aa: CASSEIIGQFNQPQHF
d_call: .
v_call: TRBV6-1
j_call: TRBJ1-5
cdr3_length: 16
clone_size: .

cdr3_nt: TGCGCCAGCAGCCCTGGGACTAGCGGTTACAATGAGCAGTTCTTC
cdr3_aa: CASSPGTSGYNEQFF
d_call: TRBD2
v_call: TRBV5-1
j_call: TRBJ2-1
cdr3_length: 15
clone_size: once

cdr3_nt: TGTGCCAGCCTGGGGAGCGGCCTCGCCTACGAGCAGTACTTC
cdr3_aa: CASLGSGLAYEQYF
d_call: .
v_call: TRBV6-1
j_call: TRBJ2-7
cdr3_length: 14
clone_size: .

cdr3_nt: TGCGCCAGCAGCTTGGGGGGAGCAGGGAGCTCTGGAAACACCATATATTTT
cdr3_aa: CASSLGGAGSSGNTIYF
d_call: .
v_call: TRBV5-1
j_call: TRBJ1-3
cdr3_length: 17
clone_size: .

cdr3_nt: TGTGCCAGCAGTGCACGACAGGGTGAAAAACTGTTTTTT
cdr3_aa: CASSARQGEKLFF
d_call: TRBD1
v_call: TRBV6-1
j_call: TRBJ1-4
cdr3_length: 13
clone_size: .

cdr3_nt: TGTGCCAGCAGCCGCCGGGGTTCCGGGACAACCTCCACCGGGGAGCTGTTTTTT
cdr3_aa: CASSRRGSGTTSTGELFF
d_call: .
v_call: TRBV5-6
j_call: TRBJ2-2
cdr3_length: 18
clone_size: .

cdr3_nt: TGTGCCAGCAGGACCGGGACAGGGGTGCGCGAGCAGTACTTC
cdr3_aa: CASRTGTGVREQYF
d_call: TRBD1
v_call: TRBV6-1
j_call: TRBJ2-7
cdr3_length: 14
clone_size: .

cdr3_nt: TGTGCCAGCAGTTACTCGGAAAGTAAGACAGATACGCAGTATTTT
cdr3_aa: CASSYSESKTDTQYF
d_call: .
v_call: TRBV6-5
j_call: TRBJ2-3
cdr3_length: 15
clone_size: .

cdr3_nt: TGTGCCAGCAGCTTACTTGGGGCTGGGGGGAACACTGAAGCTTTCTTT
cdr3_aa: CASSLLGAGGNTEAFF
d_call: .
v_call: TRBV7-9
j_call: TRBJ1-1
cdr3_length: 16
clone_size: .

cdr3_nt: TGTGCCAGCAGCCGTCAAGTCCAGGGAACTGAAGCTTTCTTT
cdr3_aa: CASSRQVQGTEAFF
d_call: .
v_call: TRBV9
j_call: TRBJ1-1
cdr3_length: 14
clone_size: .

cdr3_nt: TGTGCCAGCAGCTTGCCCCCCGGGACTAGAAGCAATGAGCAGTTCTTC
cdr3_aa: CASSLPPGTRSNEQFF
d_call: TRBD2
v_call: TRBV5-4
j_call: TRBJ2-1
cdr3_length: 16
clone_size: .

cdr3_nt: TGTGCCAGCAGGGGGACTAGCGGGAGCTGGGGGGCCAACGTCCTGACTTTC
cdr3_aa: CASRGTSGSWGANVLTF
d_call: TRBD2
v_call: TRBV2
j_call: TRBJ2-6
cdr3_length: 17
clone_size: .

cdr3_nt: TGTGCCAGCAGACTGACAGGGACGAACACCGGGGAGCTGTTTTTT
cdr3_aa: CASRLTGTNTGELFF
d_call: TRBD1
v_call: TRBV6-1
j_call: TRBJ2-2
cdr3_length: 15
clone_size: .

cdr3_nt: TGTGCCAGCAGTTACCCGCGGGGGGGAATGAACACTGAAGCCTTCTTT
cdr3_aa: CASSYPRGGMNTEAFF
d_call: .
v_call: TRBV6-6
j_call: TRBJ1-1
cdr3_length: 16
clone_size: .

cdr3_nt: TGCGCCAGCAGCCAAGTTCCAGGGGAATGGCCCCAGCATTTT
cdr3_aa: CASSQVPGEWPQHF
d_call: .
v_call: TRBV4-1
j_call: TRBJ1-5
cdr3_length: 14
clone_size: .

cdr3_nt: TGTGCCAGCAGCCCTACAGGGTCGGACGGCTACACCTTC
cdr3_aa: CASSPTGSDGYTF
d_call: .
v_call: TRBV14
j_call: TRBJ1-2
cdr3_length: 13
clone_size: .

cdr3_nt: TGTGCCAGCAGCAAAGAGGACAGAACCAGACTAGCGGGAGGGAATAGGGAGCAGTACTTC
cdr3_aa: CASSKEDRTRLAGGNREQYF
d_call: .
v_call: TRBV21-1
j_call: TRBJ2-7
cdr3_length: 20
clone_size: .

cdr3_nt: TGTGCCAGCAGCTTGGGGACAGGGATCTACGAGCAGTACTTC
cdr3_aa: CASSLGTGIYEQYF
d_call: TRBD1
v_call: TRBV5-6
j_call: TRBJ2-7
cdr3_length: 14
clone_size: .

cdr3_nt: TGTGCCAGCAGCGTAGCTACGGCGGGGGGCACCGGGGAGCTGTTTTTT
cdr3_aa: CASSVATAGGTGELFF
d_call: TRBD2
v_call: TRBV9
j_call: TRBJ2-2
cdr3_length: 16
clone_size: .